These 19 T cell receptor beta chains were all obtained from the same sample, sequenced in a study of post-analysis software for immune sequencing data. Whole-study findings and limits: Comparison of patients with controls showed five TRBV segments more frequent in patients, TRBV5-6, TRBV5-1 and TRBV20-1 among them.

Their target antigens are unknown. Presence of unique molecular identifiers characterized the TCR beta cDNA libraries. MiXCR was run by TCRdb on the PCR reads, yielding one entry per CDR3 protein. The table shows 400,000 to 500,000 distinct CDR3 sequences, with approximately 42% occurring only once. The sequenced sample was blood. These receptors were obtained from a girl aged 2-10 years with multiple sclerosis.

This clonotype has just one count. The chain employs TRBV27 and TRBJ2-7; D gene ambiguous. Per the germline V gene, CDR1 is MNHEY and CDR2 is SMNVEV (reference sequence). The CDR3 is 10 residues long. Here the CDR3 reads CVSGSYEQYF. The CDR3 DNA sequence: TGTGTCTCGGGCTCCTACGAGCAGTACTTC.

This chain connects TRBV29-1 to TRBJ2-7; D perhaps matches TRBD1 (6 bases). CDR3 size: 15 residues. Trimming removed 0 bases at V and 5 bases at J, with 17 bases between. Germline V gives CDR1 SQVTM, CDR2 ANQGSEA. Here the CDR3 reads CSVEDNIRGGNEQYF. The CDR3 DNA follows: TGCAGCGTTGAAGACAATATCAGGGGTGGAAACGAGCAGTACTTC.

The chain combines TRBV2 with TRBJ2-1, with D perhaps assigned TRBD1 or TRBD2 (5 bases each). Looked up from germline, CDR1 is SNHLY and CDR2 is FYNNEI. CDR3 length: 13 residues. The ends were cut back, 8 bases at V and 3 bases at J, with 11 bases in the middle. CDR3 DNA: TGTGCCAGCGTCGAGGGGCTCTACAATGAGCAGTTCTTC. Translated: CASVEGLYNEQFF.

The chain links TRBV20-1 to TRBJ2-7; 13 nucleotides agree with TRBD2. Trimming took 3 bases from V and 4 from J; bases not matched to a gene: 9. Germline loops: CDR1 DFQATT, CDR2 SNEGSKA (reference sequence). The CDR3 consists of 16 residues. This CDR3 is CSASDVLAGGMYEQYF. Written as DNA, the CDR3 is TGCAGTGCTAGCGACGTACTAGCGGGGGGGATGTACGAGCAGTACTTC.

As regards this clonotype: The junction and the germline gene differ at one end; a read error may be behind it. V usage is TRBV29-1 and J usage is TRBJ2-1; D is uncertain. The CDR3 length is 10 residues. Germline lookup yields CDR1 SQVTM and CDR2 ANQGSEA. CDR3 protein: CSVVHNERFF. In nucleotides, the CDR3 is TGCAGCGTTGTCCACAATGAGCGGTTCTTC.

This clonotype was counted once. An end of the junction differs from the germline gene, which may be a read error. The rearrangement uses TRBV24-1 and TRBJ2-2; D possibly corresponds to TRBD1 (6 bases). The CDR3 covers 14 residues. Germline lookup yields CDR1 KGHDR and CDR2 SFDVKD. The CDR3 DNA follows: TGTGCCACCAGTGATAACAGGGCTACCGGGGAGCGGTTTTTT. Amino acids: CATSDNRATGERFF.

There are a few counts of this clonotype. The chain combines TRBV4-2 with TRBJ1-4; unclear D gene. The V gene's germline CDR1 is LGHNA and CDR2 YNFKEQ. V gave up 0 bases and J gave up 5 bases, with 13 bases separating them. This CDR3 has 16 amino acids. CDR3 coding DNA: TGTGCCAGCAGCCAAGATCTCGGACCAGGAAATGAAAAACTGTTTTTT. Amino acids: CASSQDLGPGNEKLFF.

The chain combines TRBV3-1 with TRBJ2-1; TRBD2 matches 12 bases. This CDR3 is 17 amino acids long. The V segment lost 1 base and the J segment 3 bases; nucleotides outside the gene matches: 4. CDR1 and CDR2 (germline): LGHDT, YNNKEL (reference sequence). This CDR3 reads CASSQAGLAGSYNEQFF. In nucleotides, the CDR3 is TGTGCCAGCAGCCAAGCCGGACTAGCGGGGAGCTACAATGAGCAGTTCTTC.

This sequence joins TRBV6-1 and TRBJ2-5; unclear D gene. The CDR3 consists of 12 residues. From germline, CDR1 is MNHNS and CDR2 SASEGT. V lost 2 bases and J lost 5, with 6 bases in between. The CDR3 DNA is TGTGCCAGCAGTGAAAACGGGGAGACCCAGTACTTC. It translates to CASSENGETQYF.

About this clonotype itself: Its ends do not fully match the called genes, so a read error is possible. V is TRBV7-2 and J is TRBJ1-4; D unresolved. CDR3 size: 12 residues. Germline CDR1 SGHTA, CDR2 FQGNSA. CDR3 coding DNA: TGTGCCAGCAGCTGGCATGATGAAAAACGGTTTTTT. Translated, it gives CASSWHDEKRFF.

The CDR3 DNA reads TGCAGTGCTGTTCTAGGGCAGTCTGACGGGCAGTACTTC. It translates to CSAVLGQSDGQYF. The chain has TRBV20-1 and TRBJ2-4; D gene uncertain. The CDR3 totals 13 residues. Germline-derived CDR1 and CDR2 are DFQATT and SNEGSKA (reference sequence). V gave up 5 bases and J gave up 13 bases, with 21 bases separating them.

The chain carries TRBV15 and TRBJ1-4, with D possibly TRBD1 on 6 matching bases. Trimming removed 3 bases at V and 7 bases at J, with 12 bases between. Germline assignment: CDR1 LNHNV and CDR2 YYDKDF (reference sequence). This CDR3 contains 14 residues. CDR3 in DNA: TGTGCCACCAGCAGGGACAGCGGCCCTGAAAAACTGTTTTTT. Translation gives CATSRDSGPEKLFF.

The rearrangement uses TRBV7-9 and TRBJ1-5; D gene uncertain. Germline values: CDR1 SEHNR, CDR2 FQNEAQ (reference sequence). V was shortened by 0 bases and J by 6 bases, with 6 bases between the two germline ends. This CDR3 comprises 13 residues. DNA of the CDR3: TGTGCCAGCAGCTTAGCGTCGGGTCAGCCCCAGCATTTT. Its translation: CASSLASGQPQHF.

DNA of the CDR3: TGCGCCAGCAGCCAATACGGGAGCGACAGTTTAGCAACTAATGAAAAACTGTTTTTT. Its translation is CASSQYGSDSLATNEKLFF. J is TRBJ1-4 and V is TRBV4-1; possible D gene TRBD1, 5 bases. The germline gives CDR1 MGHRA, CDR2 YSYEKL. The CDR3 length is 19 residues. The V and J ends lost 2 bases and 0 bases respectively, with 19 bases between them.

This clonotype has a handful of counts. The chain links TRBV7-2 to TRBJ2-1; TRBD1 is a possible D gene (5 bases). This CDR3 has 13 amino acids. CDR1 and CDR2 from the germline V gene are SGHTA and FQGNSA. The V gene lost 3 bases and the J gene lost 8 bases, with 11 bases spanning the gap. CDR3: CASSLTEAHEQFF. The CDR3 nucleotides are TGTGCCAGCAGCTTGACAGAAGCCCATGAGCAGTTCTTC. The whole variable domain, filled in from reference TRBV7-2 and TRBJ2-1, reads GAGVSQSPSNKVTEKGKDVELRCDPISGHTALYWYRQSLGQGLEFLIYFQGNSAPDKSGLPSDRFSAERTGGSVSTLTIQRTQQEDSAVYLCASSLTEAHEQFFGPGTRLTVL.

This clonotype was detected a few times. The V gene is TRBV2, the J gene TRBJ2-7; 8 bases are shared with TRBD1. J lost 6 bases, V lost 3 bases, and 19 bases had no gene match. CDR3 length: 18 residues. The germline CDR1 and CDR2 sequences are SNHLY and FYNNEI. In DNA, the CDR3 is TGTGCCAGCAGTGAGAAGGAGGACAGGGTAATTCTCAGAAGCGAGCAGTACTTC. Amino acid sequence: CASSEKEDRVILRSEQYF.

This clonotype was detected only a few times. The rearrangement joins TRBV12-3 or TRBV12-4 to TRBJ2-1, with 7 bases aligning to TRBD1. The V gene end was trimmed by 5 bases and the J gene end by 0 bases; junction bases not matched to a gene: 7. This CDR3 has 16 residues. The CDR3 region has the DNA TGTGCCAGCAGTCCGACCACAGGGGCCTCCTACAATGAGCAGTTCTTC. It encodes CASSPTTGASYNEQFF.

The V call is TRBV5-1, the J call TRBJ1-5; unclear D gene. The CDR3 has 19 residues. Germline CDR1 SGHRS, CDR2 YFSETQ. The V gene lost 4 bases and the J gene lost 0 bases, with 23 bases spanning the gap. The CDR3 DNA is TGCGCCAGCAGCCTACTGGATTGGGGTAGCTGGAGTAGCAATCAGCCCCAGCATTTT. Protein sequence: CASSLLDWGSWSSNQPQHF.

The J gene is TRBJ2-1, the V gene TRBV29-1; 10 bases align to TRBD2. The length of the CDR3 is 15 residues. The V gene end was trimmed by 6 bases and the J gene end by 0 bases; junction bases not matched to a gene: 5. The germline V gene encodes CDR1 SQVTM and CDR2 ANQGSEA. CDR3 in DNA: TGCAGCGTCTTTGGGACTAGCGACTCCTACAATGAGCAGTTCTTC. Translated: CSVFGTSDSYNEQFF.